Below are 30 T cell receptor beta chains sequenced from a single sample in a study of metastatic and nonmetastatic thyroid tumors. Prior to thyroid surgery, none of the patients had received any treatment. TCRdb used MiXCR to call clones anew from the PCR reads. The table has some 93,000 clones, more than 9.5% seen once. The specimen sequenced was blood. Receptor source: a female donor with papillary thyroid cancer or a benign thyroid nodule (not recorded which). Some clones in this sample may be carry-over from other donors' samples.

This clone was seen at least ten times. The V call is TRBV2, the J call TRBJ2-1; TRBD2 aligns across 10 bases. V lost 3 bases, J lost 3 bases, and 5 bases stayed unmatched. CDR3 length equals 16 residues. CDR1 and CDR2 from the germline V gene are SNHLY and FYNNEI. The CDR3 DNA is TGTGCCAGCAGTGATCTAGCGGGAGAATTCTACAATGAGCAGTTCTTC. Residues: CASSDLAGEFYNEQFF.

This clone was detected a few times. A much bigger clone sits one base away, suggesting this may be a read error. The chain combines TRBV10-3 with TRBJ2-3; a weak D match, TRBD1 (7 bases). Germline loops: CDR1 ENHRY, CDR2 SYGVKD. The CDR3 totals 13 residues. CDR3 region: CAISQGGTYTQYF. DNA for the CDR3: TGTGCCATCAGTCAGGGGGGCACATATACGCAGTATTTT.

J is TRBJ2-4 and V is TRBV11-2, with D hard to call. In germline, CDR1 is SGHAT, CDR2 FQNNGV. The CDR3 length is 13 residues. With 0 bases removed from V and 5 bases from J, the gap between germline ends came to 5 bases. The CDR3 spells CASSLDWENIQYF. CDR3 sequence (DNA): TGTGCCAGCAGCTTAGATTGGGAAAACATTCAGTACTTC.

This clone has ten or more counts. This chain links TRBV6-2 or TRBV6-3 with TRBJ2-3; no clear D gene. The CDR3 loop spans 15 amino acids. Per germline, CDR1 MNHEY and CDR2 SVGEGT. Trimming removed 10 bases from V and 2 bases from J, with 19 bases in between. The CDR3 loop is CATLMGQAATDTQYF. The CDR3, as DNA: TGTGCCACGTTGATGGGCCAGGCGGCCACAGATACGCAGTATTTT.

This clone was observed at least ten times. Other nucleotide sequences from this sample produce the same CDR3. CDR3 bases: TGCAGTGCCCCGGGTTCCTTCACCCGGGGAAAACTGTTTTTT. Amino acids: CSAPGSFTRGKLFF. V is TRBV20-1 and J is TRBJ1-4; D remains ambiguous. The length of the CDR3 is 14 residues. Trimming shortened V by 6 bases and J by 10 bases, and 21 bases separated the two germline ends. Germline V lookup: CDR1 DFQATT, CDR2 SNEGSKA (reference sequence).

This clone was found many times. The same CDR3 arises from other DNA sequences in this sample as well. The chain is built from TRBV20-1 and TRBJ2-7, with TRBD2 matching over 10 bases. This CDR3 contains 14 residues. With V trimmed by 3 bases and J by 3 bases, 5 bases remained unmatched. Germline-derived CDR1 and CDR2 are DFQATT and SNEGSKA (reference sequence). The CDR3 bases are TGCAGTGCTAGGGAACTAGCGGGATACTACGAGCAGTACTTC. It translates to CSARELAGYYEQYF.

This clone was found a few times. One end of the junction does not line up with germline, which may come from a read error. Other nucleotide sequences from this sample produce the same CDR3. CDR3: CASRDAGRTEAFF. CDR3 bases: TGTGCCAGCCGGGATGCGGGGCGCACTGAGGCTTTCTTT. The chain recombines TRBV28 with TRBJ1-1, with D tentatively TRBD1 (5 bases). The germline CDR1 and CDR2 sequences are MDHEN and SYDVKM. The CDR3 contains 13 residues. Full variable domain (outside the CDR3, taken from reference TRBV28 and TRBJ1-1): DVKVTQSSRYLVKRTGEKVFLECVQDMDHENMFWYRQDPGLGLRLIYFSYDVKMKEKGDIPEGYSVSREKKERFSLILESASTNQTSMYLCASRDAGRTEAFFGQGTRLTVV.

There are many counts of this clone. J is TRBJ2-6 and V is TRBV9, with a tentative D call TRBD2 (6 bases). Trimming pared 3 bases from V and 3 bases from J, leaving 10 bases between. The CDR3 sequence is 15 residues long. Germline lookup yields CDR1 SGDLS and CDR2 YYNGEE. CDR3 nucleotides: TGTGCCAGCAGCGCAGGGACTCTTGGGGCCAACGTCCTGACTTTC. It is translated as CASSAGTLGANVLTF. Variable domain in full (rest from reference TRBV9 and TRBJ2-6): DSGVTQTPKHLITATGQRVTLRCSPRSGDLSVYWYQQSLDQGLQFLIQYYNGEERAKGNILERFSAQQFPDLHSELNLSSLELGDSALYFCASSAGTLGANVLTFGAGSRLTVL.

The table lists this clone with many counts. The chain is built from TRBV15 and TRBJ2-1, with 9 bases aligning to TRBD2. Per germline, CDR1 LNHNV and CDR2 YYDKDF (reference sequence). This CDR3 comprises 15 residues. The ends lost 0 bases at V and 6 bases at J; junction bases unmatched: 3. CDR3 coding DNA: TGTGCCACCAGCAGAGAAGCGACTAGCGGCAATGAGCAGTTCTTC. Translated, it gives CATSREATSGNEQFF.

This clone was counted ten times or more. The rearrangement uses TRBV4-3 and TRBJ1-2; 7 bases map to TRBD1. Trimming took 6 bases from V and 4 from J; bases not matched to a gene: 11. From germline, CDR1 is LGHNA and CDR2 YSLEER. The CDR3 contains 15 residues. The CDR3 sequence: CASRQGRASSYGYTF. The CDR3 nucleotides read TGCGCCAGCAGACAGGGGCGCGCGTCTTCCTATGGCTACACCTTC.

This clone occurred many times. Other DNA sequences in the same sample also yield this CDR3. The rearrangement uses TRBV6-1 and TRBJ1-5; maybe TRBD1 (5 bases). This CDR3 is 13 amino acids long. V lost 7 bases, J lost 5 bases, and 12 bases lay in between. CDR1 is MNHNS, CDR2 SASEGT, per germline. The chain's CDR3 is CASTTAGYQPQHF. In DNA form, the CDR3 reads TGTGCCAGCACTACCGCAGGGTATCAGCCCCAGCATTTT.

This clone has a count of ten or more. The chain uses TRBV28 and TRBJ1-2; no clear D. The CDR3 extends over 13 amino acids. Looked up from germline, CDR1 is MDHEN and CDR2 is SYDVKM. V was shortened by 6 bases and J by 4 bases, with 12 bases between the two germline ends. CDR3 nucleotides: TGTGCCAGCAGCCTTACCCTGAGCTATGGCTACACCTTC. It codes for CASSLTLSYGYTF.

This clone was counted a few times. The chain carries TRBV2 and TRBJ2-3; D remains unclear. The ends were cut back, 10 bases at V and 4 bases at J, with 12 bases in the middle. Germline V CDR1 and CDR2: SNHLY, FYNNEI. The CDR3 totals 12 residues. The CDR3 here is CANSPCADTQYF. CDR3 DNA: TGTGCCAACAGCCCCTGTGCAGATACGCAGTATTTT. Complete variable domain (other parts from reference TRBV2 and TRBJ2-3): EPEVTQTPSHQVTQMGQEVILRCVPISNHLYFYWYRQILGQKVEFLVSFYNNEISEKSEIFDDQFSVERPDGSNFTLKIRSTKLEDSAMYFCANSPCADTQYFGPGTRLTVL.

This clone was detected many times. The chain recombines TRBV6-1 with TRBJ2-7, with TRBD2 matching 10 bases. Germline CDR1 reads MNHNS; CDR2 reads SASEGT. The CDR3 has 15 residues. With 8 bases clipped from V and 3 bases from J, the junction kept 10 bases outside the gene matches. CDR3 loop: CASGSVTSGYYEQYF. In DNA, the CDR3 is TGTGCCAGCGGGTCCGTGACTAGCGGGTACTACGAGCAGTACTTC.

This clone was observed at least ten times. This chain links TRBV11-2 with TRBJ2-3; D tentatively reads TRBD1 or TRBD2 (7 bases each). V lost 4 bases and J lost 4, with 15 bases in between. Germline V gene sequence: CDR1 SGHAT, CDR2 FQNNGV. The CDR3 contains 15 residues. The CDR3 DNA sequence: TGTGCCAGCAGCTCAGAGCAGGGGGGGGCAGATACGCAGTATTTT. Protein: CASSSEQGGADTQYF.

In its sample, this clone was seen many times. V gene TRBV5-1 combines with J gene TRBJ2-1; no definite D call. The V end was cut by 2 bases, the J end by 4 bases, with 13 bases between. There are 15 residues in the CDR3. The germline CDR1 and CDR2 sequences are SGHRS and YFSETQ. For the CDR3, the DNA is TGCGCCAGCAGCTTAAAGTACAGTAGTTACAATGAGCAGTTCTTC. This translates into CASSLKYSSYNEQFF. Using reference TRBV5-1 and TRBJ2-1 for the parts outside the CDR3, the full variable domain is KAGVTQTPRYLIKTRGQQVTLSCSPISGHRSVSWYQQTPGQGLQFLFEYFSETQRNKGNFPGRFSGRQFSNSRSEMNVSTLELGDSALYLCASSLKYSSYNEQFFGPGTRLTVL.

This clone has a count of ten or more. J is TRBJ1-1 and V is TRBV28, with D tentatively TRBD1 (6 bases). The CDR3 is 13 residues long. Germline V lookup: CDR1 MDHEN, CDR2 SYDVKM. Trimming removed 7 bases from V and 7 bases from J, with 16 bases in between. CDR3 sequence reads: CASIGGSRNEAFF. DNA for the CDR3: TGTGCCAGCATCGGGGGCTCCAGGAATGAAGCTTTCTTT.

There are a few counts of this clone. This chain connects TRBV20-1 to TRBJ2-1; TRBD1 is a possible D gene (6 bases). Germline V gene lookup returns CDR1 DFQATT and CDR2 SNEGSKA (reference sequence). Trimming took 5 bases from V and 10 from J, leaving 12 bases between them. This CDR3 is 11 amino acids long. The CDR3 spells CSARRTAEQFF. CDR3 DNA: TGCAGTGCTCGAAGGACAGCCGAGCAGTTCTTC.

The J gene is TRBJ2-1, the V gene TRBV28, with no clear D. Trimming shortened V by 8 bases and J by 6 bases, and 11 bases separated the two germline ends. CDR3 length equals 12 residues. Germline values: CDR1 MDHEN, CDR2 SYDVKM. CDR3 residues: CASSVSGNEQFF. DNA of the CDR3: TGTGCCAGCTCGGTGTCGGGCAATGAGCAGTTCTTC.

This clone was observed many times. The genes are TRBV20-1 and TRBJ1-6; possible D gene TRBD1, 6 bases. CDR3 length: 12 amino acids. Germline CDR1 DFQATT, CDR2 SNEGSKA (reference sequence). CDR3 protein: CRTGSYNSPLHF. The CDR3 DNA reads as TGCAGAACAGGGTCCTATAATTCACCCCTCCACTTT.

The rearrangement uses TRBV20-1 and TRBJ2-1, with D perhaps TRBD2 (5 bases). Trimming removed 3 bases at V and 5 bases at J, with 14 bases between. The germline CDR1 and CDR2 sequences are DFQATT and SNEGSKA (reference sequence). The CDR3 is 14 residues long. The CDR3 nucleotides read TGCAGTGCTAGGGTAGGACTTTTAGACAATGAGCAGTTCTTC. It codes for CSARVGLLDNEQFF.

In this sample, this clone turned up many times. CDR3 in amino acids: CASSPRAGAYEQYF. The CDR3, as DNA: TGTGCCAGCAGCCCTAGGGCGGGAGCCTACGAGCAGTACTTC. This rearrangement joins TRBV9 to TRBJ2-7; TRBD2 aligns across 7 bases. This CDR3 is 14 amino acids long. The V and J ends lost 4 bases and 2 bases, in that order; junction bases with no gene match: 6. Germline V gene lookup returns CDR1 SGDLS and CDR2 YYNGEE.

In its sample, this clone was seen a few times. The V gene is TRBV6-1, the J gene TRBJ2-7, with TRBD1 as a possible D gene (6 bases). Trimming left V 10 bases short and J 5 bases short, with 18 bases between. The CDR3 sequence is 13 residues long. Germline CDR1 reads MNHNS; CDR2 reads SASEGT. The CDR3: CAIRDIGAHEQYF. CDR3 DNA: TGTGCCATCCGGGACATTGGAGCCCACGAGCAGTACTTC.

This clone was recorded at least ten times. The V and J genes are TRBV11-2 and TRBJ1-2; maybe TRBD1 (5 bases). Trimming pared 0 bases from V and 6 bases from J, leaving 14 bases between. Germline-derived CDR1 and CDR2 are SGHAT and FQNNGV. The CDR3 totals 15 residues. CDR3 residues: CASSLDRPRAHGYTF. CDR3 coding DNA: TGTGCCAGCAGCTTAGATCGTCCCAGGGCGCATGGCTACACCTTC.

This clone was found a few times. This may stem from a read error, because a much larger clone lies one nucleotide away. The same CDR3 can be traced to other DNA sequences in this sample. This chain links TRBV25-1 with TRBJ2-7; D is uncertain. This CDR3 has 12 residues. CDR1 is MGHDK and CDR2 is SYGVNS in the germline V gene. CDR3: CAGSDPGYEQYF. CDR3 nucleotides: TGTGCAGGCAGTGATCCGGGCTACGAGCAGTACTTC.

This clone showed up just a few times. Other DNA sequences in this sample translate to the same CDR3. The J gene is TRBJ2-1, the V gene TRBV27; the D gene is possibly TRBD1 (5 bases). The CDR3 has 18 residues. Germline CDR1 MNHEY, CDR2 SMNVEV (reference sequence). Deletions cut 2 bases from V and 0 bases from J, with 17 bases between. The CDR3 DNA reads as TGTGCCAGCAGTTTAAGTCAGGGCGCTTTTAGCTCCTACAATGAGCAGTTCTTC. Translation: CASSLSQGAFSSYNEQFF.

The CDR3 nucleotides read TGCAGTGCTAGATCGACCCACAGGGACGCGGCCTACACCTTC. It codes for CSARSTHRDAAYTF. This chain uses TRBV20-1 with TRBJ1-2, with D tentatively TRBD1 (6 bases). The CDR3 runs 14 residues. The ends were cut back, 2 bases at V and 10 bases at J, with 20 bases in the middle. The germline V gene encodes CDR1 DFQATT and CDR2 SNEGSKA (reference sequence).

This clone was recorded a few times. A read error is possible here, since a much larger clone lies one base away. This rearrangement joins TRBV29-1 to TRBJ1-2; 8 nucleotides align to TRBD1. The germline V gene encodes CDR1 SQVTM and CDR2 ANQGSEA. V lost 3 bases and J lost 10; bases outside the gene matches: 7. CDR3 length equals 12 residues. The CDR3 DNA follows: TGCAGCGTTGACCAGGACAGGGTCGCCTACACCTTC. Translating gives CSVDQDRVAYTF.

This clone was counted a few times. The rearrangement joins TRBV28 to TRBJ2-7, with D perhaps TRBD1 (5 bases). Germline lookup yields CDR1 MDHEN and CDR2 SYDVKM. The CDR3 extends over 14 amino acids. Trimming removed 6 bases from V and 3 bases from J, with 15 bases in between. CDR3 region: CASRRKGIYYEQYF. As DNA, the CDR3 is TGTGCCAGCAGAAGGAAGGGGATTTACTACGAGCAGTACTTC. Together with reference TRBV28 and TRBJ2-7, the CDR3 gives the full variable domain: DVKVTQSSRYLVKRTGEKVFLECVQDMDHENMFWYRQDPGLGLRLIYFSYDVKMKEKGDIPEGYSVSREKKERFSLILESASTNQTSMYLCASRRKGIYYEQYFGPGTRLTVT.

This clone was seen ten or more times. The chain carries TRBV18 and TRBJ2-6, with D unclear. CDR1 is KGHSH and CDR2 is LQKENI in the germline V gene. CDR3 length equals 16 residues. Between the trimmed V and J ends, which lost 2 bases and 2 bases, there was a span of 10 bases. The CDR3 nucleotides are TGTGCCAGCTCACCATCTCTGGGGACTGGGGCCAACGTCCTGACTTTC. As protein: CASSPSLGTGANVLTF.